These 31 T cell receptor beta chains were all obtained from the same sample, sequenced in a study of metastatic and nonmetastatic thyroid tumors. From the PCR reads, TCRdb re-called clones with MiXCR. The sample holds about 9,100 clones, roughly a fifth seen once. Each patient went into thyroid surgery without having received any treatment. Specimen: adjacent normal tissue. Source of these receptors: a female donor with papillary thyroid cancer or a benign thyroid nodule (not recorded which). Some clones in this sample may be carry-over from other donors' samples.

This clone appeared many times. The V gene is TRBV20-1, the J gene TRBJ1-5; 7 positions agree with TRBD1. This CDR3 spans 13 amino acids. V trimming: 5 bases; J trimming: 6 bases; junction bases outside the gene matches: 7. CDR1 is DFQATT, CDR2 SNEGSKA, per germline (reference sequence). The CDR3, as DNA: TGCAGTGCTCAAGACAGGGTCAGTCAGCCCCAGCATTTT. This translates into CSAQDRVSQPQHF.

By share of the sample, this clone is medium-sized. This rearrangement joins TRBV19 to TRBJ2-1, with TRBD2 matching over 8 bases. Per germline, CDR1 LNHDA and CDR2 SQIVND (reference sequence). This CDR3 has 15 amino acids. V trimming: 6 bases; J trimming: 7 bases; junction bases outside the gene matches: 11. CDR3 region: CASSITSGRRNEQFF. Here the CDR3 DNA reads TGTGCCAGTAGCATAACTAGCGGCCGCAGAAATGAGCAGTTCTTC.

As concerns this clone: This clone may be a read error of a much larger clone one base away. Other DNA sequences in this sample translate to the same CDR3. The rearrangement links TRBV20-1 to TRBJ2-2; D might be TRBD2 (7 bases). The CDR3 spans 11 residues. CDR1 is DFQATT and CDR2 is SNEGSKA in the germline V gene (reference sequence). The CDR3 is CSAGGAGELFF. The CDR3 coding sequence is TGCAGTGCTGGGGGGGCAGGGGAGTTGTTTTTT.

At least ten counts were recorded for this clone. The chain combines TRBV5-4 with TRBJ1-2; D is uncertain. The CDR3 loop spans 14 amino acids. Germline V gene lookup returns CDR1 SGHNT and CDR2 YYREEE (reference sequence). V was shortened by 2 bases and J by 6 bases, with 14 bases between the two germline ends. The CDR3 reads CASSLIGGFDGYTF. CDR3 nucleotide sequence: TGTGCCAGCAGCTTAATAGGAGGTTTCGATGGCTACACCTTC.

This clone occurred a few times. The chain couples TRBV19 to TRBJ2-5; the D gene is possibly TRBD1 (5 bases). Trimming took 5 bases from V and 8 from J, leaving 18 bases between them. Germline CDR1 and CDR2: LNHDA and SQIVND (reference sequence). The CDR3 is made up of 14 amino acids. The CDR3: CASSPLGPTGTQYF. In DNA form, the CDR3 reads TGTGCCAGTAGTCCCCTGGGGCCGACGGGTACCCAGTACTTC.

This clone was seen at least ten times. Lacking the conserved final phenylalanine or tryptophan, this CDR3 likely reflects a read error. The limits of the CDR3 on the DNA are not certain, so only TCRdb's listed CDR3 is given. J is TRBJ2-2 and V is TRBV9; the table's TRBD1 call for D was not verified on the DNA. The germline gives CDR1 SGDLS, CDR2 YYNGEE. The CDR3 length is 8 residues, termini included. CDR3 region: CASSVWGA.

This chain joins TRBV6-2 or TRBV6-3 and TRBJ1-1, with D possibly TRBD1 on 5 matching bases. The CDR3 spans 14 residues. The V end lost 5 bases, the J end lost 1 base, and 11 bases lay between the germline ends. Germline V lookup: CDR1 MNHEY, CDR2 SVGEGT. The CDR3, as DNA: TGTGCCAGCAGTCCCTATACAGGGAACACTGAAGCTTTCTTT. Protein sequence: CASSPYTGNTEAFF.

This clone was seen more than once but under ten times. CDR3 DNA sequence: TGTGCCAGCTCTCCCCTGGCGGTAAACATGAACACTGAAGCTTTCTTT. Its protein is CASSPLAVNMNTEAFF. V is TRBV9 and J is TRBJ1-1; D is undetermined. The CDR3 loop spans 16 amino acids. Germline assignment: CDR1 SGDLS and CDR2 YYNGEE. V shed 7 bases and J shed 0 bases, with 19 bases lying between them.

The V gene is TRBV7-2, the J gene TRBJ2-7; 11 positions agree with TRBD2. V lost 7 bases, J lost 0 bases, and 5 bases stayed unmatched. Germline V gene lookup returns CDR1 SGHTA and CDR2 FQGNSA. The CDR3 length is 15 residues. The CDR3 DNA reads as TGTGCCAGCACCTTCGGGACTAGCGGCTCCTACGAGCAGTACTTC. Translation: CASTFGTSGSYEQYF.

The rearrangement links TRBV11-1 to TRBJ2-7; 10 bases fit TRBD2. The CDR3 contains 15 residues. Germline CDR1 and CDR2: SGHAT and FQDESV (reference sequence). The junction had 8 bases not matched to a gene; V was cut back by 5 bases and J by 4 bases. This CDR3 is CASSPASGRLYEQYF. The CDR3 bases are TGTGCCAGCAGCCCAGCTAGCGGGAGATTGTACGAGCAGTACTTC. Full variable domain (remainder filled in from reference TRBV11-1 and TRBJ2-7): EAEVAQSPRYKITEKSQAVAFWCDPISGHATLYWYRQILGQGPELLVQFQDESVVDDSQLPKDRFSAERLKGVDSTLKIQPAELGDSAMYLCASSPASGRLYEQYFGPGTRLTVT.

The J gene is TRBJ1-5, the V gene TRBV2; D is possibly TRBD1 (5 bases). The CDR3 is made up of 14 amino acids. The germline CDR1 and CDR2 sequences are SNHLY and FYNNEI. Deletions cut 7 bases from V and 7 bases from J, with 17 bases between. The DNA of the CDR3 is TGTGCCAGCATACCCCAGGGTATTGGGCAGCCCCAGCATTTT. As protein: CASIPQGIGQPQHF.

This clone is medium-sized (0.01 to 0.1%) in the sample. The J gene is TRBJ1-5, the V gene TRBV12-3 or TRBV12-4; no clear D gene. The CDR3 consists of 13 residues. The V end lost 1 base, the J end lost 3 bases, and 4 bases lay between the germline ends. CDR3 sequence (DNA): TGTGCCAGCAGTTTAGTGGACAATCAGCCCCAGCATTTT. It codes for CASSLVDNQPQHF.

V usage is TRBV20-1 and J usage is TRBJ1-2, with 7 bases aligning to TRBD1. V trimming: 4 bases; J trimming: 1 base; junction bases outside the gene matches: 6. The germline gives CDR1 DFQATT, CDR2 SNEGSKA (reference sequence). The CDR3 consists of 14 residues. In DNA form, the CDR3 reads TGCAGTGCTACTACAGGGGCGAGTAACTATGGCTACACCTTC. It translates to CSATTGASNYGYTF.

This clone was seen just once. Possible read error: a much larger clone is one base away. J is TRBJ1-1 and V is TRBV4-3; D is undetermined. This CDR3 has 15 amino acids. Germline assignment: CDR1 LGHNA and CDR2 YSLEER. V lost 2 bases, J lost 0 bases, and 10 bases lay in between. In DNA, the CDR3 is TGCGCCAGCAGCCAATGTCGGGAGATGAACACTGAAGCTTTCTTT. Its translation is CASSQCREMNTEAFF.

This clone has at least ten counts. V usage is TRBV20-1 and J usage is TRBJ2-5; 8 bases are shared with TRBD2. The V segment lost 3 bases and the J segment 9 bases; nucleotides outside the gene matches: 12. CDR3 size: 14 residues. CDR1 is DFQATT and CDR2 is SNEGSKA in the germline V gene (reference sequence). In nucleotides, the CDR3 is TGCAGTGCTAGGGGGCTAGCGGGTGGGTTTTCCCAGTACTTC. This sequence encodes CSARGLAGGFSQYF.

The V and J genes are TRBV20-1 and TRBJ2-1, with unresolved D. The V gene lost 0 bases and the J gene lost 6 bases, with 9 bases spanning the gap. The CDR3 length is 13 residues. CDR1 is DFQATT, CDR2 SNEGSKA, per germline (reference sequence). The CDR3 is CSARDGPGNEQFF. CDR3 DNA: TGCAGTGCTAGAGATGGGCCGGGCAATGAGCAGTTCTTC.

This clone is deemed medium-sized. The chain recombines TRBV7-8 with TRBJ1-2, with D tentatively TRBD1 (6 bases). The CDR3 totals 14 residues. Looked up from germline, CDR1 is SGHVS and CDR2 is FQNEAQ. V dropped 3 bases and J dropped 5 bases, with 13 bases sitting between them. The CDR3 sequence: CASSLQQGAYGYTF. The CDR3 coding sequence is TGTGCCAGCAGCTTGCAACAGGGCGCTTATGGCTACACCTTC. Drawing the rest from reference TRBV7-8 and TRBJ1-2, the complete variable domain is GAGVSQSPRYKVAKRGQDVALRCDPISGHVSLFWYQQALGQGPEFLTYFQNEAQLDKSGLPSDRFFAERPEGSVSTLKIQRTQQEDSAVYLCASSLQQGAYGYTFGSGTRLTVV.

This clone has at least ten counts. The rearrangement uses TRBV20-1 and TRBJ2-3; D is uncertain. Germline V CDR1 and CDR2: DFQATT, SNEGSKA (reference sequence). Trimming shortened V by 6 bases and J by 6 bases, and 13 bases separated the two germline ends. The CDR3 is 12 residues long. CDR3 coding DNA: TGCAGTGCCCACCAGAGTGCGGATACGCAGTATTTT. It specifies CSAHQSADTQYF.

This clone is a singleton in its sample. This may arise from a read error, as a much more abundant clone is one base away. The chain recombines TRBV9 with TRBJ2-2; D is perhaps TRBD1 (6 bases). With 6 bases removed from V and 4 bases from J, the gap between germline ends came to 13 bases. This CDR3 is 14 amino acids long. Germline CDR1 is SGDLS and CDR2 is YYNGEE. CDR3 residues: CASIQGSSTGELFF. CDR3 in DNA: TGTGCCAGCATCCAGGGGTCGAGCACCGGGGAGCTGTTTTTT.

This clone is labeled as medium-sized. The rearrangement links TRBV28 to TRBJ2-7; TRBD2 might be the D (6 bases). This CDR3 is built from 15 residues. Trimming cost V 1 base and J 2 bases, with 12 bases left between them. Germline lookup yields CDR1 MDHEN and CDR2 SYDVKM. The CDR3 nucleotides are TGTGCCAGCAGTTTATTGGAGGGGACTCCCTACGAGCAGTACTTC. This encodes CASSLLEGTPYEQYF.

This clone was seen more than once but under ten times. The genes are TRBV27 and TRBJ2-7; D is possibly TRBD1 or TRBD2 (5 bases each). The germline V gene has CDR1 MNHEY and CDR2 SMNVEV (reference sequence). V was pared by 4 bases and J by 4 bases, with 20 bases between. There are 16 residues in the CDR3. The CDR3 reads CASSSGSGPTPYEQYF. CDR3 bases: TGTGCCAGCAGTTCCGGGTCGGGACCGACGCCTTACGAGCAGTACTTC.

This clone was detected ten times or more. The chain combines TRBV29-1 with TRBJ1-1; D is unclear. This CDR3 has 11 residues. Germline CDR1 is SQVTM and CDR2 is ANQGSEA. V lost 4 bases to trimming and J lost 6 bases, with 9 bases between them. This CDR3 is CSVVLGAEAFF. CDR3 DNA sequence: TGCAGCGTTGTGCTTGGGGCTGAAGCTTTCTTT.

This clone appeared many times. The chain has TRBV20-1 and TRBJ1-3; D ambiguous. Germline assignment: CDR1 DFQATT and CDR2 SNEGSKA (reference sequence). Trimming stripped 4 bases from V and 4 bases from J, with 23 bases between. The CDR3 spans 17 residues. CDR3 DNA sequence: TGCAGTGCTACCCCCCAAGGCAGATCCCTTGCCGGAAACACCATATATTTT. Translated, it gives CSATPQGRSLAGNTIYF.

By share, this clone counts as medium-sized. The V call is TRBV12-3 or TRBV12-4, the J call TRBJ1-5, with D unresolved. This CDR3 region has 13 residues. Trimming removed 3 bases at V and 6 bases at J, with 9 bases between. Written as DNA, the CDR3 is TGTGCCAGCAGTTTCGTCCGCAGTCAGCCCCAGCATTTT. Amino acid sequence: CASSFVRSQPQHF.

By its share, this clone is medium-sized (0.01 to 0.1%). This chain links TRBV2 with TRBJ1-5; D remains ambiguous. Looked up from germline, CDR1 is SNHLY and CDR2 is FYNNEI. Deletions cut 3 bases from V and 0 bases from J, with 6 bases between. This CDR3 is built from 14 residues. The CDR3 DNA reads as TGTGCCAGCAGTGACAGGTATAGCAATCAGCCCCAGCATTTT. It specifies CASSDRYSNQPQHF. Full variable domain (outside the CDR3, taken from reference TRBV2 and TRBJ1-5): EPEVTQTPSHQVTQMGQEVILRCVPISNHLYFYWYRQILGQKVEFLVSFYNNEISEKSEIFDDQFSVERPDGSNFTLKIRSTKLEDSAMYFCASSDRYSNQPQHFGDGTRLSIL.

This clone has more than one count but fewer than ten. The chain is built from TRBV6-1 and TRBJ2-1, with D perhaps assigned TRBD1 or TRBD2 (5 bases each). V lost 6 bases, J lost 8 bases, and 17 bases lay in between. CDR3 length equals 14 residues. Germline CDR1 is MNHNS and CDR2 is SASEGT. The CDR3 DNA follows: TGTGCCAGCAGACCGGGACGAGGTCCACATGAGCAGTTCTTC. Its translation is CASRPGRGPHEQFF.

The J gene is TRBJ1-6, the V gene TRBV6-1; D unclear. V was trimmed by 6 bases and J by 2 bases, leaving 14 bases between them. Per germline, CDR1 MNHNS and CDR2 SASEGT. The CDR3 loop spans 16 amino acids. The CDR3 DNA reads TGTGCCAGCAGCCGTGACCGGATGGCCTATAATTCACCCCTCCACTTT. Residues: CASSRDRMAYNSPLHF.

This clone was counted ten times or more. The identical CDR3 is also encoded by other nucleotide sequences in the sample. The chain recombines TRBV12-3 or TRBV12-4 with TRBJ2-4; 11 nucleotides match TRBD1. This CDR3 has 21 amino acids. The trim removed 7 bases at V and 0 bases at J, leaving 20 bases unmatched. The CDR3 reads CASNFRLLPGTGGLAKNIQYF. The CDR3 region has the DNA TGTGCCAGCAATTTTCGCCTGTTACCCGGGACAGGGGGACTAGCCAAAAACATTCAGTACTTC.

Many counts were recorded for this clone. This same CDR3 is encoded by further DNA sequences in the sample. Written as DNA, the CDR3 is TGTGCCAGCTCACCACCATCAGTGAACACTGAAGCTTTCTTT. It codes for CASSPPSVNTEAFF. This chain uses TRBV18 with TRBJ1-1; D not resolved. V lost 0 bases to trimming and J lost 0 bases, with 5 bases between them. The germline V gene has CDR1 KGHSH and CDR2 LQKENI. The CDR3 is made up of 14 amino acids. Full variable domain (rest looked up from reference TRBV18 and TRBJ1-1): NAGVMQNPRHLVRRRGQEARLRCSPMKGHSHVYWYRQLPEEGLKFMVYLQKENIIDESGMPKERFSAEFPKEGPSILRIQQVVRGDSAAYFCASSPPSVNTEAFFGQGTRLTVV.

This clone was recorded at least ten times. In nucleotides, the CDR3 is TGTGCCAGTAGTACAGGGGGCAGGATGGAGACCCAGTACTTC. Encoded protein: CASSTGGRMETQYF. The chain is built from TRBV19 and TRBJ2-5; 8 bases line up with TRBD1. Trimming at V came to 4 bases and at J to 5 bases, leaving 6 bases not matched to a gene. Germline V gene lookup returns CDR1 LNHDA and CDR2 SQIVND (reference sequence). The CDR3 contains 14 residues. The whole variable domain, filled in from reference TRBV19 and TRBJ2-5, reads DGGITQSPKYLFRKEGQNVTLSCEQNLNHDAMYWYRQDPGQGLRLIYYSQIVNDFQKGDIAEGYSVSREKKESFPLTVTSAQKNPTAFYLCASSTGGRMETQYFGPGTRLLVL.

This clone was seen many times. The V call is TRBV3-1, the J call TRBJ2-3; TRBD2 aligns across 7 bases. The CDR3 sequence is 16 residues long. Germline CDR1 reads LGHDT; CDR2 reads YNNKEL (reference sequence). V lost 4 bases and J lost 4; bases outside the gene matches: 11. CDR3 DNA sequence: TGTGCCAGCAGCCCGGGAGGCGGGGGTGGGGCAGATACGCAGTATTTT. As protein: CASSPGGGGGADTQYF.